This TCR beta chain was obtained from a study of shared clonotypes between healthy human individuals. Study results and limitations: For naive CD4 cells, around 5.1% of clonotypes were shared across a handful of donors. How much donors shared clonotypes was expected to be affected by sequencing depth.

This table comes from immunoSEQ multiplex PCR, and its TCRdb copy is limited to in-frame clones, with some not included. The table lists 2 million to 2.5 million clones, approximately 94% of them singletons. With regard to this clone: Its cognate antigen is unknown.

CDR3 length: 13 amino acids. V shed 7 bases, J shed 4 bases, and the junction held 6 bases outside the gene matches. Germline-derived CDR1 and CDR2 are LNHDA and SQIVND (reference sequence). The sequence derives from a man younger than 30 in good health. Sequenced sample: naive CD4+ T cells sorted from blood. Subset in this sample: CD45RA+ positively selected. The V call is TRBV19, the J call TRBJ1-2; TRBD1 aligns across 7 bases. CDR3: CASNTGEGYGYTF. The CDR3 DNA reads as TGTGCCAGTAACACAGGGGAGGGCTATGGCTACACCTTC.